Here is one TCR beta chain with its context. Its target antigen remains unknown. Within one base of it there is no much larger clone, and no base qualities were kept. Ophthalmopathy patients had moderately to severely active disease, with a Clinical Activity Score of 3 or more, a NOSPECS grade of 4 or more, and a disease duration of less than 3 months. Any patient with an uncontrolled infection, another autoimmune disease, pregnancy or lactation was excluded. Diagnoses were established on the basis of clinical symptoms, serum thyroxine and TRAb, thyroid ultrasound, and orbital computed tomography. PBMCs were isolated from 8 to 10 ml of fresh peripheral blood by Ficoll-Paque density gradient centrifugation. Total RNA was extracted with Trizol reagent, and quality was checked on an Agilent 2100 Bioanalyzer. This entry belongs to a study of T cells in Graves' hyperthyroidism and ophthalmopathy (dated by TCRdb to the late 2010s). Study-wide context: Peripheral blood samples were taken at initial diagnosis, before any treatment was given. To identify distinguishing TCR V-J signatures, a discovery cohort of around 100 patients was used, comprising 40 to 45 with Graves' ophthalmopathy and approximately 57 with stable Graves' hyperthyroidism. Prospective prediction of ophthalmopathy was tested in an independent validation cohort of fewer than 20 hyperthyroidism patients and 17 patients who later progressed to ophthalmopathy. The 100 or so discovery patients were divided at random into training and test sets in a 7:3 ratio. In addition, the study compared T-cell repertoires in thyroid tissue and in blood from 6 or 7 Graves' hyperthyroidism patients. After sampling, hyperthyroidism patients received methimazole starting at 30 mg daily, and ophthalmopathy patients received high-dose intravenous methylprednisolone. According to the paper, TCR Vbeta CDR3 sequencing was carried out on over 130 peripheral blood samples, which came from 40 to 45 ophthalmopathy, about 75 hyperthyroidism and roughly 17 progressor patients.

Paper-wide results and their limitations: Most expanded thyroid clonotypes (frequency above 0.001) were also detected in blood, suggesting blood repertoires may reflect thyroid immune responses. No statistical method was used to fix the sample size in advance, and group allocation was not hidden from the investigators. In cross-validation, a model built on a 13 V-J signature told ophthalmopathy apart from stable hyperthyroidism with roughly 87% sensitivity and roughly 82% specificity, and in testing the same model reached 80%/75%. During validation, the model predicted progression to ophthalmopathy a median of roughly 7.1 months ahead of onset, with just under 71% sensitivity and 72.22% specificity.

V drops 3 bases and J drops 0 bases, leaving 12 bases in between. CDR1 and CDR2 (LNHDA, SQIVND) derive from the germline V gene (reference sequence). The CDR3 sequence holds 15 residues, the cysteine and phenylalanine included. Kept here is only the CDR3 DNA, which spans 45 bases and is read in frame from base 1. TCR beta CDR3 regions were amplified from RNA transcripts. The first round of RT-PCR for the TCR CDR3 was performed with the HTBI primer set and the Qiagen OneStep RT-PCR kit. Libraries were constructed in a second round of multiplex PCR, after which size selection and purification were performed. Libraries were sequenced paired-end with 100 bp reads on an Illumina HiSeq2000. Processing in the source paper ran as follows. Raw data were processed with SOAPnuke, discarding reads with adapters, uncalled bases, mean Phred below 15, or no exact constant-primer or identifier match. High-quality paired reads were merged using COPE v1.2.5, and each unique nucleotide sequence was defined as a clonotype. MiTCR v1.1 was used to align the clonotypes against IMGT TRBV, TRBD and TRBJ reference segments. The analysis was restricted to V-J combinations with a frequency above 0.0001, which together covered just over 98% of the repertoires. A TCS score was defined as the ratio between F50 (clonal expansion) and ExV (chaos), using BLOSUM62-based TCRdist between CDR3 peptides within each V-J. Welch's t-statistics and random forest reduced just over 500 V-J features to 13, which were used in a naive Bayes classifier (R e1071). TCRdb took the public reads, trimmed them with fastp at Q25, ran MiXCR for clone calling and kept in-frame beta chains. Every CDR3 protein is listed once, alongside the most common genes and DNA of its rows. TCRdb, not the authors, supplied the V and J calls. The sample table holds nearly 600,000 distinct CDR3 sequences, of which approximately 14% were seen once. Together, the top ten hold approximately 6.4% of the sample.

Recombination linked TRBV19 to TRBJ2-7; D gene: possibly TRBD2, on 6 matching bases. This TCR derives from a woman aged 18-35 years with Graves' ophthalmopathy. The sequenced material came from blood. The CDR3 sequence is CASSMGLGSSYEQYF. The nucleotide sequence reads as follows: TGTGCCAGTAGTATGGGACTCGGGAGCTCCTACGAGCAGTACTTC.